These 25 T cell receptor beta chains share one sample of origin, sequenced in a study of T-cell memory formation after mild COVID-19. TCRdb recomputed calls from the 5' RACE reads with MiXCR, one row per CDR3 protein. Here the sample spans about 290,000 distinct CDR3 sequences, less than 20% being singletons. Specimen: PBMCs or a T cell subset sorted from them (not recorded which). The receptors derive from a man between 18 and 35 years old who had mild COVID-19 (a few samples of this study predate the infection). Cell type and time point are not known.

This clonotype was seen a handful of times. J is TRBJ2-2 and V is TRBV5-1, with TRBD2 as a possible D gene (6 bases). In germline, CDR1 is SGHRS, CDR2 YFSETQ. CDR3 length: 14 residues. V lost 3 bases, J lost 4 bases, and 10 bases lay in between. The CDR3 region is CASSWRAPTGELFF. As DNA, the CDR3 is TGCGCCAGCAGCTGGAGGGCCCCCACCGGGGAGCTGTTTTTT.

The DNA for the CDR3 is TGTGCCAGCAGCCAAGATCTAGGGGGGGCGTCCTACGAGCAGTACTTC. Translating it yields CASSQDLGGASYEQYF. The chain has TRBV14 and TRBJ2-7; a weak D match, TRBD2 (7 bases). The CDR3 covers 16 residues. Germline V gives CDR1 SGHDN, CDR2 FVKESK. V lost 0 bases, J lost 1 base, and 13 bases lay in between.

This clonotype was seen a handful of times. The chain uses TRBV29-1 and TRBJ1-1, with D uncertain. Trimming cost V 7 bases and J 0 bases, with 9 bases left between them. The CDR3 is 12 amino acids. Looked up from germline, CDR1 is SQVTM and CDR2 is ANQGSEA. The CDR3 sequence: CSGARMNTEAFF. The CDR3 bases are TGCAGCGGGGCGAGGATGAACACTGAAGCTTTCTTT.

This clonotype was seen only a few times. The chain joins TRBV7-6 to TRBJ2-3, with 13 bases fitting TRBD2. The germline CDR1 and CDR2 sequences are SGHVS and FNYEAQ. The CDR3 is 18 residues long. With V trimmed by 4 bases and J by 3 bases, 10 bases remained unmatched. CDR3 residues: CASSSKPGLAGPTDTQYF. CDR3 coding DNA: TGTGCCAGCAGCTCTAAACCGGGACTAGCGGGGCCGACAGATACGCAGTATTTT.

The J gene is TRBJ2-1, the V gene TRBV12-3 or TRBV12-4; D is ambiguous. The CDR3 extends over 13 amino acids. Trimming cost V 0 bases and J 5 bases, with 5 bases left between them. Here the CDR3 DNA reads TGTGCCAGCAGTTTAGCCGCGAACAATGAGCAGTTCTTC. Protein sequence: CASSLAANNEQFF.

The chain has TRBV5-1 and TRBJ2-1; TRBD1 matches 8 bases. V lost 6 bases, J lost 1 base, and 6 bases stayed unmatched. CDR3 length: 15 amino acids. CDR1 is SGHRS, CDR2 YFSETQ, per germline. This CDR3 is CASTTGQGSYNEQFF. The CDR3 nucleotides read TGCGCCAGCACTACCGGACAGGGTTCCTACAATGAGCAGTTCTTC.

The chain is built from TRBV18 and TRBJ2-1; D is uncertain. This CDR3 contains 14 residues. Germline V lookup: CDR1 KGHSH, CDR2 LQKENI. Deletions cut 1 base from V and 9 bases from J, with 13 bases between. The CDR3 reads CASSPLTGYREQFF. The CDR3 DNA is TGTGCCAGCTCACCACTCACGGGTTACCGTGAGCAGTTCTTC.

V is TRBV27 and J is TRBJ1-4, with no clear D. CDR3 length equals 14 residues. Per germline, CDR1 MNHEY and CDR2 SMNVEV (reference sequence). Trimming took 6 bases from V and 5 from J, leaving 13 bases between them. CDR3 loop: CASRGGNPNEKLFF. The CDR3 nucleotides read TGTGCCAGCAGAGGCGGGAACCCAAATGAAAAACTGTTTTTT.

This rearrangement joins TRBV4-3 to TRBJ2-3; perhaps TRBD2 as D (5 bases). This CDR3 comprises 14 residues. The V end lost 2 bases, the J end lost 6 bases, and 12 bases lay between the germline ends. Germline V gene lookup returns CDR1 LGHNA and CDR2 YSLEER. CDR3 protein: CASSQISSSDTQYF. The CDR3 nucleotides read TGCGCCAGCAGCCAAATCTCTAGCTCGGATACGCAGTATTTT.

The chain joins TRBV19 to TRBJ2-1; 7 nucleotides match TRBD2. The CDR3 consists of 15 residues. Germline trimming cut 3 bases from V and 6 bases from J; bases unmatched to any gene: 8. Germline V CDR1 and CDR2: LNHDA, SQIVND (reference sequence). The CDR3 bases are TGTGCCAGTAGTATCCCGGGAGGTTCCCCCAATGAGCAGTTCTTC. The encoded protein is CASSIPGGSPNEQFF.

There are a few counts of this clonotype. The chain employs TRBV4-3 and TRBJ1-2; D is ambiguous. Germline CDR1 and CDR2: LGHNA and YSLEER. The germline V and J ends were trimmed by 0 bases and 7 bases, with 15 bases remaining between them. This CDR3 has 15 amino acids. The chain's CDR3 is CASSQDRAGSRGYTF. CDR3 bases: TGCGCCAGCAGCCAAGATAGGGCAGGTTCGCGTGGCTACACCTTC.

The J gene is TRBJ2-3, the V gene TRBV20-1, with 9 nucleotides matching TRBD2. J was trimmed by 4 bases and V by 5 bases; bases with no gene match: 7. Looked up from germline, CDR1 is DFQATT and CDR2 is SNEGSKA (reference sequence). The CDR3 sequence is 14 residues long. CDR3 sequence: CSAGGGGNADTQYF. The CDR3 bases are TGCAGTGCTGGCGGGGGGGGTAACGCAGATACGCAGTATTTT.

CDR3 nucleotide sequence: TGTGCCAGCAGTCGATCCACCGGGACAGGGGGCGGGGAGCTGTTTTTT. This codes for CASSRSTGTGGGELFF. The chain uses TRBV3-1 and TRBJ2-2; TRBD1 matches 11 bases. Losses at the gene ends were 6 bases for V and 7 bases for J; bases not matched to a gene: 10. Germline V gene data show CDR1 as LGHDT and CDR2 as YNNKEL (reference sequence). The CDR3 consists of 16 residues.

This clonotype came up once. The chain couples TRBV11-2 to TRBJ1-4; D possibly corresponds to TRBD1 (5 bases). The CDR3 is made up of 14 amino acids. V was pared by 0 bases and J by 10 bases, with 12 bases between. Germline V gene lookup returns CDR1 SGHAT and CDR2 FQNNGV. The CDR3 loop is CASSLEARGGKLFF. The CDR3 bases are TGTGCCAGCAGCTTAGAAGCAAGGGGAGGAAAACTGTTTTTT.

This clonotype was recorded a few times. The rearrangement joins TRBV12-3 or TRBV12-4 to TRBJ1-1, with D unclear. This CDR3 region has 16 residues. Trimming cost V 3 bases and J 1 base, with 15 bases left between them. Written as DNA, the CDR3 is TGTGCCAGCAGTTTGGGCTTTGCCCTAGGGAACACTGAAGCTTTCTTT. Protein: CASSLGFALGNTEAFF.

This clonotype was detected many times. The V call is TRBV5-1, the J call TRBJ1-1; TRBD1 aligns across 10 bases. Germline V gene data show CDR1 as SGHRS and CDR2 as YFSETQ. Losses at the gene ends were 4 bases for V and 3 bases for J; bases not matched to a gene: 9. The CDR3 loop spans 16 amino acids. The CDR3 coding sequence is TGCGCCAGCAGCGCGGGAGACAGGGGGCGCGACACTGAAGCTTTCTTT. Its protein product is CASSAGDRGRDTEAFF.

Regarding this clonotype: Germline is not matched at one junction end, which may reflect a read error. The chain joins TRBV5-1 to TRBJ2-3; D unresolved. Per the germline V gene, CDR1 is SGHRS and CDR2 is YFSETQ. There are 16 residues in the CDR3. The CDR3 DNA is TGCTCCAGCACCCTCACCTCTCCTCAGCAGACAGATACGCAGTATTTT. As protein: CSSTLTSPQQTDTQYF.

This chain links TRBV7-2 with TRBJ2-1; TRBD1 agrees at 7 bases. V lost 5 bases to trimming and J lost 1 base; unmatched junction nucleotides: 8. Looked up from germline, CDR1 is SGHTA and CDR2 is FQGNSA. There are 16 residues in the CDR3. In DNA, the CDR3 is TGTGCCAGCAGCGACCGTGGGACAGAGTCCTACAATGAGCAGTTCTTC. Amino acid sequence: CASSDRGTESYNEQFF.

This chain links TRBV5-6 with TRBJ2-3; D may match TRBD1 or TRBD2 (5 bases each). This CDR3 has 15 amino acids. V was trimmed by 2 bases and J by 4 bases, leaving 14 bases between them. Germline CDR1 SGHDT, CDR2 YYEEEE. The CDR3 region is CASSFDAGASDTQYF. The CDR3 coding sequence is TGTGCCAGCAGCTTCGACGCCGGGGCGTCAGATACGCAGTATTTT.

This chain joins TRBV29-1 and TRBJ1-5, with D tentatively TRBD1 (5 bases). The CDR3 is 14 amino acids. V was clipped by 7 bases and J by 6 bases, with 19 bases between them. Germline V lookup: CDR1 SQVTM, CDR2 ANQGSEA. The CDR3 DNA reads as TGCAGCGCGAGGGCAGGGTCTTCGAGTCAGCCCCAGCATTTT. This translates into CSARAGSSSQPQHF.

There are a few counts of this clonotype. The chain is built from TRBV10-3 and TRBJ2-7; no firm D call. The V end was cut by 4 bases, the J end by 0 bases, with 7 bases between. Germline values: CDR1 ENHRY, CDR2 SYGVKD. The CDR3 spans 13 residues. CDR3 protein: CAISVPDSYEQYF. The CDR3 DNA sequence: TGTGCCATCAGTGTCCCAGACTCCTACGAGCAGTACTTC.

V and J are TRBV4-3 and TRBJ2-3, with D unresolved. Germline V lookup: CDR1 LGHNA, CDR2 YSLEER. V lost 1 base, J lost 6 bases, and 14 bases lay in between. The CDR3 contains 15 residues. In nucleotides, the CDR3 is TGCGCCAGCAGCCAAGGCGTTTGGGCTTCGGATACGCAGTATTTT. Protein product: CASSQGVWASDTQYF.

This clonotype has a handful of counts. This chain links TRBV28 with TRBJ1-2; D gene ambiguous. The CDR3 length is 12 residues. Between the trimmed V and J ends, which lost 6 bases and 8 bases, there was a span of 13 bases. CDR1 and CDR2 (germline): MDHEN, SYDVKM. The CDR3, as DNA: TGTGCCAGCAGCCCGAGACGTGGCGGCTACACCTTC. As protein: CASSPRRGGYTF.

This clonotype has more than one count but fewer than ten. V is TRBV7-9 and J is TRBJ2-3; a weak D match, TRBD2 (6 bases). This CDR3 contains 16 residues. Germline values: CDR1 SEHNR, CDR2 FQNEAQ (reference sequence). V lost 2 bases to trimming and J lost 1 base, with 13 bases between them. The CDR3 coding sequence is TGTGCCAGCAGCTTACCGGTCCAGCGGGGCACAGATACGCAGTATTTT. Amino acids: CASSLPVQRGTDTQYF.

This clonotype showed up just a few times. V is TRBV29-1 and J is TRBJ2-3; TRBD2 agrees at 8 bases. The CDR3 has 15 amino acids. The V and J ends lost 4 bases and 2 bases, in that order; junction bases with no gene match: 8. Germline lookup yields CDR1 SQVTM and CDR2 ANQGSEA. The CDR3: CSVVGAGGATDTQYF. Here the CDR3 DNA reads TGCAGCGTTGTCGGGGCGGGGGGCGCCACAGATACGCAGTATTTT.